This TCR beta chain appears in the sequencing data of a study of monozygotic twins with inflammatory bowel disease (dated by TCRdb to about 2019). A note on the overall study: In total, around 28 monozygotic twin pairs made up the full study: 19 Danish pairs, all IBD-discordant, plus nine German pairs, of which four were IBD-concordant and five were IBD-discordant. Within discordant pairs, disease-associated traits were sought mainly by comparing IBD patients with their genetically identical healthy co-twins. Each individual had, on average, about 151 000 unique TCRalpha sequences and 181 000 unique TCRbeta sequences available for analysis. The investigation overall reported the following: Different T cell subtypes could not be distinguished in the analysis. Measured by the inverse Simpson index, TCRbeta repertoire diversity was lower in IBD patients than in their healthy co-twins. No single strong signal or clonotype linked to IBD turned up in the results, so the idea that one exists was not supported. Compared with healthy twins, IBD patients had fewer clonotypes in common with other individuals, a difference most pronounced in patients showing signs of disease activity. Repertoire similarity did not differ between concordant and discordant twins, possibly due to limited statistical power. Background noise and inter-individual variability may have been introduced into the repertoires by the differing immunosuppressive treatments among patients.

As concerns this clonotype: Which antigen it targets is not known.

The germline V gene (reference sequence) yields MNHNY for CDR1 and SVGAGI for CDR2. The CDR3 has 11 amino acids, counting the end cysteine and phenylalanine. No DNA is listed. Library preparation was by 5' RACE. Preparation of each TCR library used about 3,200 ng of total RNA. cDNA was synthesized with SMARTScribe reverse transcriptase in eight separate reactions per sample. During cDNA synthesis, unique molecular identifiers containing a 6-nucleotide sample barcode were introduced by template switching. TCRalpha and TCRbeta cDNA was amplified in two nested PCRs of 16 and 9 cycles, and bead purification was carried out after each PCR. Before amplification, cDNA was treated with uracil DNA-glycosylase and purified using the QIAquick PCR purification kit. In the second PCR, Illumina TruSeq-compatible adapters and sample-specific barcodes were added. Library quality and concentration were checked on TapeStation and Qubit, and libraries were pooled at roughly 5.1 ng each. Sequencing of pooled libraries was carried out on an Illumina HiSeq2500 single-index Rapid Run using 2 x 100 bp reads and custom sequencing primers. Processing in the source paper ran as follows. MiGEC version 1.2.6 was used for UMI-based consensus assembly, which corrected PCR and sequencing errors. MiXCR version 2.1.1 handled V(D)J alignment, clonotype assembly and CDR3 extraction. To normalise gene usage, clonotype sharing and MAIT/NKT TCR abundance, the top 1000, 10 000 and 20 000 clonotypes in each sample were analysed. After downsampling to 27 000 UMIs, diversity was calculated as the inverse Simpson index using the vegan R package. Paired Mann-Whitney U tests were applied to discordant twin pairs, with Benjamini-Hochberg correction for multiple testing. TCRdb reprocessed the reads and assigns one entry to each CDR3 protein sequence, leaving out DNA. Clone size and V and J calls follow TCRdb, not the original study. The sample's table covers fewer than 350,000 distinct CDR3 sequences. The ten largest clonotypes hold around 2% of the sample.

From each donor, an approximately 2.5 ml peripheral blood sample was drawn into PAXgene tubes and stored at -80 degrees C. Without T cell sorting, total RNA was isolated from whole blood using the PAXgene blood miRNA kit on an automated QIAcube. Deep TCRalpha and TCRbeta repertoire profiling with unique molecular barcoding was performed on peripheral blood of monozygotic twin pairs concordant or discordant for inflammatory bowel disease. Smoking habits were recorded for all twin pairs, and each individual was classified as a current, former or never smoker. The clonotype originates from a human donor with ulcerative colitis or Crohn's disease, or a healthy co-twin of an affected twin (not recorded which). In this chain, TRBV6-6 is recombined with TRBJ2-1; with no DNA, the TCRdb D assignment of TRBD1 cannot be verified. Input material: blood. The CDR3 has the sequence CASSPVDEQFF.